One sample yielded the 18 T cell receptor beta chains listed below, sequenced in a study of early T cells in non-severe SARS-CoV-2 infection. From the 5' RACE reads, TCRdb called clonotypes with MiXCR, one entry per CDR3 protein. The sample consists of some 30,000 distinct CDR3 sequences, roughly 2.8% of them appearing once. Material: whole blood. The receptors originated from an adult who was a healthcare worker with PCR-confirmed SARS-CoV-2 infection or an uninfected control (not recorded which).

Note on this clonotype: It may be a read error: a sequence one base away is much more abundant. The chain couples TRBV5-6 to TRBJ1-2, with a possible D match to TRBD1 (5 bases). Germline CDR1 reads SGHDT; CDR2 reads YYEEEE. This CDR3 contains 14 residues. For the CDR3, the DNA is TGTGCCAGCACCAGGGCCGGGGCAGGCTATGACTACACCTTC. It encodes CASTRAGAGYDYTF.

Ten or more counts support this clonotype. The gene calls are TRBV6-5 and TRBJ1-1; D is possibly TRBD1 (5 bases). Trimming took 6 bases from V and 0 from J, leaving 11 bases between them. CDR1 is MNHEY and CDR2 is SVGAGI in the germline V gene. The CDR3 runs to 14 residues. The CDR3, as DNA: TGTGCCAGCAGAACGGGACGGCTGAACACTGAAGCTTTCTTT. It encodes CASRTGRLNTEAFF.

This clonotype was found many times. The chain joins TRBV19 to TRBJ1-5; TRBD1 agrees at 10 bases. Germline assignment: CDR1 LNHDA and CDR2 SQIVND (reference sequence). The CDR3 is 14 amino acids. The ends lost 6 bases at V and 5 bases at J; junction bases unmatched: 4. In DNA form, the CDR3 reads TGTGCCAGTAGGGTGACAGGGGGCCATCAGCCCCAGCATTTT. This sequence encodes CASRVTGGHQPQHF.

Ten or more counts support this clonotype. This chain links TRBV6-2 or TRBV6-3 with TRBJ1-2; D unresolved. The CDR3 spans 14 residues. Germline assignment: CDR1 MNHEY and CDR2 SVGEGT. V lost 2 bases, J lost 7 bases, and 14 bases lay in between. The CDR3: CASSYRPGLFGYTF. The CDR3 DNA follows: TGTGCCAGCAGTTACCGTCCAGGATTGTTTGGCTACACCTTC.

Here the CDR3 DNA reads TGTGCCACCAGCAGAGACCCGAAAGGCCCTCTAGAGCAGTACGTC. Residues: CATSRDPKGPLEQYV. The chain couples TRBV15 to TRBJ2-7; D remains ambiguous. Per the germline V gene, CDR1 is LNHNV and CDR2 is YYDKDF (reference sequence). The V gene lost 0 bases and the J gene lost 7 bases, with 16 bases spanning the gap. The CDR3 extends over 15 amino acids.

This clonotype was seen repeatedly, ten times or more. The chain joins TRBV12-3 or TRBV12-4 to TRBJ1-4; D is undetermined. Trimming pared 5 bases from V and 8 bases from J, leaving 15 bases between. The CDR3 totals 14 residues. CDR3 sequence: CASSEAPRREKLFF. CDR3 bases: TGTGCCAGCAGTGAGGCCCCACGGCGGGAAAAACTGTTTTTT.

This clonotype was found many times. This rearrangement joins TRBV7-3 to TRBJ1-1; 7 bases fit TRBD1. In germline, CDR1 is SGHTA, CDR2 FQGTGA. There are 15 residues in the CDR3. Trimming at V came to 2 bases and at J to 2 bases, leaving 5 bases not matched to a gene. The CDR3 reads CASSLDGTVNTEAFF. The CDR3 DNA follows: TGTGCCAGCAGCTTAGACGGGACAGTAAACACTGAAGCTTTCTTT.

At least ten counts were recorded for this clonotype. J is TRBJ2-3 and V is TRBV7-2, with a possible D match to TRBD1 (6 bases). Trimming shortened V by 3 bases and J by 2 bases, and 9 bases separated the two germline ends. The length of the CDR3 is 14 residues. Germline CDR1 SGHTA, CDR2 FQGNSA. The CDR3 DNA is TGTGCCAGCAGCTTCGGGACACCCACAGATACGCAGTATTTT. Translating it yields CASSFGTPTDTQYF.

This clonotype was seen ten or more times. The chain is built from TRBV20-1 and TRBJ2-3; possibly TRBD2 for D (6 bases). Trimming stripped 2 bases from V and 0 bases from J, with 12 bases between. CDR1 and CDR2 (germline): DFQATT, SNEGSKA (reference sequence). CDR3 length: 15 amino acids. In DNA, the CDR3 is TGCAGTGCTAGACGGTCTGGGACTAGCACAGATACGCAGTATTTT. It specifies CSARRSGTSTDTQYF.

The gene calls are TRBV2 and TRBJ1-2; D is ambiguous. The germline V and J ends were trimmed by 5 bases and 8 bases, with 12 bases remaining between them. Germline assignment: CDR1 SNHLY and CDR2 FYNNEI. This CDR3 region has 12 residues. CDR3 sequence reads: CASSSRSGGYTF. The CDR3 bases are TGTGCCAGCAGTTCCCGTAGCGGGGGCTACACCTTC.

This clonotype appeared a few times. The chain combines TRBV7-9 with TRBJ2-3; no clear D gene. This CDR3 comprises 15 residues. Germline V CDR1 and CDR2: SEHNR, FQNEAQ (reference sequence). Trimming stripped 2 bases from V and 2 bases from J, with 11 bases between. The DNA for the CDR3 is TGTGCCAGCAGCTTAACTCAGGTAGTCACAGATACGCAGTATTTT. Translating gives CASSLTQVVTDTQYF.

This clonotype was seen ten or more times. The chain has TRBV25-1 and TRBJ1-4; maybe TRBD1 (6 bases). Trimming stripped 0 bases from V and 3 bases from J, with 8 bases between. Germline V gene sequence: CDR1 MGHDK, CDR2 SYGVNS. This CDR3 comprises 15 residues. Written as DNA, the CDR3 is TGTGCCAGCAGTGAATATGACAGGTCTAATGAAAAACTGTTTTTT. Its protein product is CASSEYDRSNEKLFF.

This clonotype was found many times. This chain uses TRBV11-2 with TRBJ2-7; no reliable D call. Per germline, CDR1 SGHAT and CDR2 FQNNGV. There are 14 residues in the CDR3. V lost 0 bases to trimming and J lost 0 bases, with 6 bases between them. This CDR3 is CASSLEPYSYEQYV. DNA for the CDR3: TGTGCCAGCAGCTTAGAGCCTTACTCCTACGAGCAGTACGTC.

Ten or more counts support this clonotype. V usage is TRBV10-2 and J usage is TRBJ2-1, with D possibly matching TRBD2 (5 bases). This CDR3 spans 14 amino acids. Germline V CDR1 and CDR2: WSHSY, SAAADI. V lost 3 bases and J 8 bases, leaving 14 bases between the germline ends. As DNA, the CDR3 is TGCGCCAGCAGTGAAGGTCCCGAGGGCTATGAGCAGTTCTTC. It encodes CASSEGPEGYEQFF.

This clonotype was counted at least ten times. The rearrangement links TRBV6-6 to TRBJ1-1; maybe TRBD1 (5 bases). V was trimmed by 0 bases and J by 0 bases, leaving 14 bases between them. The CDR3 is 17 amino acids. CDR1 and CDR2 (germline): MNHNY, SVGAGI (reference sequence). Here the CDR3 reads CASSYSSGPEMNTEAFF. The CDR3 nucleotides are TGTGCCAGCAGTTACTCGTCGGGACCTGAGATGAACACTGAAGCTTTCTTT.

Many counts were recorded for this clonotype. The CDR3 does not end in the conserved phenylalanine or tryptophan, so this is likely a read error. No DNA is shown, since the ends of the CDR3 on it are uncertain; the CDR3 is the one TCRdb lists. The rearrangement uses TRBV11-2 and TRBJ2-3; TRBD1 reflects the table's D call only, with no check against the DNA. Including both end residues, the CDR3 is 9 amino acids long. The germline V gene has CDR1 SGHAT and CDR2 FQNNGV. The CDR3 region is CASSLAGGA.

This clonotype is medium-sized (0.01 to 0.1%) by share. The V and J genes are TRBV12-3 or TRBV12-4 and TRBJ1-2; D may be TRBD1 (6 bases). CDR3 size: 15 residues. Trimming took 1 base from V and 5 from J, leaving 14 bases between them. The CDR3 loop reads CASSLGSARGYGYTF. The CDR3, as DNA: TGTGCCAGCAGTTTAGGGTCGGCGAGGGGGTATGGCTACACCTTC.

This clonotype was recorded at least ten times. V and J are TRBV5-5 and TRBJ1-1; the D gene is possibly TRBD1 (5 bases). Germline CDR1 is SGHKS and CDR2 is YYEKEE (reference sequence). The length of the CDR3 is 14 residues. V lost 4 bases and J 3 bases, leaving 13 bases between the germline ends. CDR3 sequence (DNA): TGTGCCAGCAGCCAACAGTGGGGGGACACTGAAGCTTTCTTT. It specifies CASSQQWGDTEAFF. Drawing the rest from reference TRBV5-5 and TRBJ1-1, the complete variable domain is DAGVTQSPTHLIKTRGQQVTLRCSPISGHKSVSWYQQVLGQGPQFIFQYYEKEERGRGNFPDRFSARQFPNYSSELNVNALLLGDSALYLCASSQQWGDTEAFFGQGTRLTVV.